This T cell receptor (beta chain) derives from a study of CD8+ T cells in alopecia areata. The CDR3 length is 16 residues. From germline, CDR1 is LNHDA and CDR2 SQIVND (reference sequence). With 5 bases clipped from V and 1 base from J, the junction kept 6 bases outside the gene matches. This clone was seen a handful of times. Treatment in this sample: oral pan-JAK inhibitor, 5-10 mg twice daily. Both CD4+ and CD8+ T cells were separated by sorting PBMCs. It was cDNA, reverse transcribed from extracted RNA, that served as the sequencing template. Measured with immunoSEQ multiplex PCR; TCRdb has only the in-frame clones, and not every one. The sample gives about 210,000 clones, about two fifths of which show up once; almost 0.5% is in the top ten.

The starting material was CD4+ T cells sorted from blood, obtained at roughly week 30, from a patient treated with tofacitinib. This sequence joins TRBV19 and TRBJ2-2; 8 bases line up with TRBD2. The sequence was collected from a human donor with alopecia areata. This CDR3 is CASSWDSGVNTGELFF. The CDR3 nucleotides read TGTGCCAGTAGTTGGGATAGCGGGGTGAACACCGGGGAGCTGTTTTTT.